These 26 T cell receptor beta chains came from one sample sequenced in a study of T cells in Graves' hyperthyroidism and ophthalmopathy. From RNA transcripts, TCR beta CDR3 regions were amplified. During a first-round RT-PCR of the TCR CDR3, the HTBI primer set was used. TCRdb reprocessed the multiplex PCR reads via MiXCR and lists one record per CDR3 protein. The sample lists 450,000 to 700,000 distinct CDR3 sequences, just over 45% occurring once. Sequences were obtained from peripheral blood or thyroid tissue (not recorded which). These receptor sequences come from an adult woman with Graves' disease, either hyperthyroidism or ophthalmopathy (not recorded which).

This clonotype came up many times. The chain recombines TRBV5-1 with TRBJ2-2; D may be TRBD1 (6 bases). The CDR3 extends over 15 amino acids. V was clipped by 4 bases and J by 5 bases, with 15 bases between them. CDR1 SGHRS and CDR2 YFSETQ come from the germline V gene. The CDR3 bases are TGCGCCAGCAGCACGGGACACACTTCGACCGGGGAGCTGTTTTTT. Translated: CASSTGHTSTGELFF.

The J gene is TRBJ1-3, the V gene TRBV7-9, with unresolved D. The CDR3 covers 15 residues. In germline, CDR1 is SEHNR, CDR2 FQNEAQ (reference sequence). The germline V and J ends were trimmed by 8 bases and 6 bases, with 20 bases remaining between them. CDR3 region: CASGTLKGDENTIYF. The CDR3 coding sequence is TGTGCCAGCGGCACCCTCAAGGGTGATGAAAACACCATATATTTT.

This clonotype was found once. The V and J genes are TRBV29-1 and TRBJ1-2; 10 nucleotides agree with TRBD1. Trimming at V came to 5 bases and at J to 4 bases, leaving 10 bases not matched to a gene. The CDR3 totals 15 residues. Germline CDR1 reads SQVTM; CDR2 reads ANQGSEA. The CDR3 reads CSVYRDRGQGYGYTF. The CDR3 nucleotides are TGCAGCGTTTACAGGGACAGGGGTCAGGGCTATGGCTACACCTTC. The variable domain in full, with the rest retrieved from reference TRBV29-1 and TRBJ1-2, is SAVISQKPSRDICQRGTSLTIQCQVDSQVTMMFWYRQQPGQSLTLIATANQGSEATYESGFVIDKFPISRPNLTFSTLTVSNMSPEDSSIYLCSVYRDRGQGYGYTFGSGTRLTVV.

The gene calls are TRBV30 and TRBJ1-1; the D is unclear. Germline V gives CDR1 GTSNPN, CDR2 SVGIG (reference sequence). The V end was cut by 8 bases, the J end by 5 bases, with 21 bases between. The CDR3 contains 14 residues. The CDR3 nucleotides read TGTGCCGACGAACTGAAAGGGAGTAGTACTGAAGCTTTCTTT. Its protein product is CADELKGSSTEAFF.

This rearrangement joins TRBV24-1 to TRBJ1-5, with 9 nucleotides matching TRBD1. CDR1 is KGHDR and CDR2 is SFDVKD in the germline V gene. The trim removed 7 bases at V and 3 bases at J, leaving 3 bases unmatched. The CDR3 runs to 14 residues. The CDR3 reads CATRGQGFNQPQHF. CDR3 bases: TGTGCCACCAGAGGACAGGGGTTCAATCAGCCCCAGCATTTT.

The chain couples TRBV15 to TRBJ2-7; the D is unclear. The CDR3 runs 11 residues. In germline, CDR1 is LNHNV, CDR2 YYDKDF (reference sequence). V was trimmed by 8 bases and J by 5 bases, leaving 10 bases between them. CDR3 coding DNA: TGTGCCACCGGAGAAGGCCACGAGCAGTACTTC. As protein: CATGEGHEQYF. The full variable domain, its missing parts supplied by reference TRBV15 and TRBJ2-7, is DAMVIQNPRYQVTQFGKPVTLSCSQTLNHNVMYWYQQKSSQAPKLLFHYYDKDFNNEADTPDNFQSRRPNTSFCFLDIRSPGLGDTAMYLCATGEGHEQYFGPGTRLTVT.

Many counts were recorded for this clonotype. The chain has TRBV29-1 and TRBJ2-7; 8 bases are a match to TRBD1. V lost 5 bases to trimming and J lost 1 base; unmatched junction nucleotides: 7. CDR3 length equals 14 residues. CDR1 and CDR2 from the germline V gene are SQVTM and ANQGSEA. Written as DNA, the CDR3 is TGCAGCGTTCCTACAGGGGGAAATTCCTACGAGCAGTACTTC. Translation: CSVPTGGNSYEQYF.

The chain links TRBV11-2 to TRBJ1-5; 7 bases line up with TRBD1. The CDR3 runs to 14 residues. V was clipped by 4 bases and J by 3 bases; unmatched bases: 3. Germline V gene data show CDR1 as SGHAT and CDR2 as FQNNGV. CDR3 region: CASSWTGVNQPQHF. The CDR3 DNA reads TGTGCCAGCAGCTGGACAGGCGTCAATCAGCCCCAGCATTTT.

J is TRBJ2-5 and V is TRBV15; 8 bases match TRBD1. This CDR3 has 14 amino acids. V lost 4 bases and J lost 4; bases outside the gene matches: 5. CDR1 LNHNV and CDR2 YYDKDF come from the germline V gene (reference sequence). CDR3 sequence: CATSTGQGRETQYF. CDR3 bases: TGTGCCACCAGCACCGGACAGGGACGAGAGACCCAGTACTTC.

The V call is TRBV9, the J call TRBJ1-4, with a possible D match to TRBD1 (6 bases). Looked up from germline, CDR1 is SGDLS and CDR2 is YYNGEE. Deletions cut 3 bases from V and 6 bases from J, with 27 bases between. The CDR3 runs to 19 residues. CDR3 loop: CASSGSSYLRGEGDEKLFF. In DNA form, the CDR3 reads TGTGCCAGCAGCGGATCCTCCTACCTCCGCGGGGAGGGGGATGAAAAACTGTTTTTT.

The chain recombines TRBV18 with TRBJ1-5; no definite D call. Germline V CDR1 and CDR2: KGHSH, LQKENI. This CDR3 has 13 amino acids. Trimming took 8 bases from V and 7 from J, leaving 15 bases between them. In DNA form, the CDR3 reads TGTGCCAGCCCACTTCACGGCGGGCAGCCCCAGCATTTT. Its translation: CASPLHGGQPQHF.

This clonotype has ten or more counts. The V and J genes are TRBV7-9 and TRBJ2-7; the D gene is possibly TRBD1 (5 bases). The CDR3 runs 13 residues. The V gene lost 9 bases and the J gene lost 0 bases, with 12 bases spanning the gap. Germline CDR1 and CDR2: SEHNR and FQNEAQ (reference sequence). Written as DNA, the CDR3 is TGTGCCAGTAGTCAGGGCCTCTCCTACGAGCAGTACTTC. Protein: CASSQGLSYEQYF.

The chain employs TRBV19 and TRBJ1-6; the D gene is possibly TRBD1 (5 bases). The CDR3 extends over 15 amino acids. Germline assignment: CDR1 LNHDA and CDR2 SQIVND (reference sequence). V lost 9 bases, J lost 9 bases, and 21 bases lay in between. The CDR3 DNA reads TGTGCCAGCAGTCCACAAGGGGCAGTGATTTCACCCCTCCACTTT. It encodes CASSPQGAVISPLHF. Drawing the rest from reference TRBV19 and TRBJ1-6, the complete variable domain is DGGITQSPKYLFRKEGQNVTLSCEQNLNHDAMYWYRQDPGQGLRLIYYSQIVNDFQKGDIAEGYSVSREKKESFPLTVTSAQKNPTAFYLCASSPQGAVISPLHFGNGTRLTVT.

This clonotype has ten or more counts. This chain joins TRBV5-1 and TRBJ2-2; no reliable D call. V was trimmed by 2 bases and J by 1 base, leaving 9 bases between them. Germline CDR1 SGHRS, CDR2 YFSETQ. The CDR3 sequence is 15 residues long. The CDR3 DNA reads TGCGCCAGCAGCTTAGCCTCCATGAACACCGGGGAGCTGTTTTTT. Protein product: CASSLASMNTGELFF.

This clonotype appeared many times. The J gene is TRBJ1-1, the V gene TRBV10-1; 7 bases fit TRBD1. V trimming: 6 bases; J trimming: 4 bases; junction bases outside the gene matches: 5. Per the germline V gene, CDR1 is WNHNN and CDR2 is SYGVQD (reference sequence). This CDR3 has 13 amino acids. The CDR3 DNA reads as TGCGCCAGCAGCCTGACAGGGTCCACTGAAGCTTTCTTT. Translating it yields CASSLTGSTEAFF.

As regards this clonotype: The missing conserved phenylalanine or tryptophan at the end of this CDR3 makes a read error likely. This chain links TRBV7-9 with TRBJ1-1; TRBD1 matches 10 bases. The CDR3 is made up of 14 amino acids. V lost 3 bases to trimming and J lost 5 bases; unmatched junction nucleotides: 3. Germline CDR1 reads SEHNR; CDR2 reads FQNEAQ (reference sequence). The CDR3 spells CASSLTGGLTEAFS. The CDR3 coding sequence is TGTGCCAGCAGCTTGACAGGGGGCTTAACTGAAGCTTTCTCT.

The chain employs TRBV5-1 and TRBJ2-7; D might be TRBD2 (5 bases). Germline V gene data show CDR1 as SGHRS and CDR2 as YFSETQ. Trimming left V 1 base short and J 0 bases short, with 11 bases between. This CDR3 contains 15 residues. The chain's CDR3 is CASSLMSGNSYEQYF. CDR3 in DNA: TGCGCCAGCAGCTTGATGTCCGGGAACTCCTACGAGCAGTACTTC.

The chain employs TRBV7-6 and TRBJ2-7; the D call may be TRBD1 or TRBD2 (5 bases each). The J call could be wrong; TRBJ2-1 is a better fit for the DNA end. The CDR3 is 12 residues long. Germline V gene data show CDR1 as SGHVS and CDR2 as FNYEAQ. The CDR3 sequence: CASSLRGSEQFF. As DNA, the CDR3 is TGTGCCAGCAGCCTGAGGGGCAGTGAGCAGTTCTTC.

This clonotype was detected ten times or more. The chain links TRBV4-1 to TRBJ2-7, with D unresolved. CDR1 is MGHRA, CDR2 YSYEKL, per germline. This CDR3 spans 13 amino acids. Trimming cost V 0 bases and J 6 bases, with 9 bases left between them. CDR3 sequence: CASSQDAALEQYF. CDR3 bases: TGCGCCAGCAGCCAAGATGCTGCCCTCGAGCAGTACTTC.

This chain links TRBV11-2 with TRBJ1-4; 7 nucleotides match TRBD1. Germline V CDR1 and CDR2: SGHAT, FQNNGV. V lost 3 bases and J lost 11; bases outside the gene matches: 3. This CDR3 is built from 12 residues. The CDR3 loop is CASSFGTDKLFF. CDR3 coding DNA: TGTGCCAGCAGCTTCGGGACAGACAAACTGTTTTTT.

The rearrangement uses TRBV19 and TRBJ1-2; 7 positions agree with TRBD1. Trimming removed 0 bases from V and 6 bases from J; junction bases left unmatched: 4. CDR1 is LNHDA and CDR2 is SQIVND in the germline V gene (reference sequence). This CDR3 has 14 residues. The CDR3 sequence: CASSIDGTANGYTF. In DNA, the CDR3 is TGTGCCAGTAGTATAGACGGGACAGCCAATGGCTACACCTTC. Full variable domain (rest looked up from reference TRBV19 and TRBJ1-2): DGGITQSPKYLFRKEGQNVTLSCEQNLNHDAMYWYRQDPGQGLRLIYYSQIVNDFQKGDIAEGYSVSREKKESFPLTVTSAQKNPTAFYLCASSIDGTANGYTFGSGTRLTVV.

To note about this clonotype: The junction shows a germline mismatch at one end, possibly a read error. The chain combines TRBV10-3 with TRBJ1-6; D possibly corresponds to TRBD1 (6 bases). CDR1 ENHRY and CDR2 SYGVKD come from the germline V gene. The CDR3 consists of 18 residues. The CDR3 here is CAIGRQGQSSSYNSHLHF. CDR3 nucleotides: TGTGCCATCGGTCGGCAGGGACAATCGAGCTCCTATAATTCACACCTCCACTTT.

This clonotype was counted at least ten times. V and J are TRBV7-9 and TRBJ1-4, with D uncertain. Trimming cost V 2 bases and J 4 bases, with 8 bases left between them. The CDR3 length is 14 residues. Germline CDR1 and CDR2: SEHNR and FQNEAQ (reference sequence). The CDR3, as DNA: TGTGCCAGCAGCTTACGAGGGATTAATGAAAAACTGTTTTTT. Translating it yields CASSLRGINEKLFF. Variable domain in full (rest from reference TRBV7-9 and TRBJ1-4): DTGVSQNPRHKITKRGQNVTFRCDPISEHNRLYWYRQTLGQGPEFLTYFQNEAQLEKSRLLSDRFSAERPKGSFSTLEIQRTEQGDSAMYLCASSLRGINEKLFFGSGTQLSVL.

Of note for this clonotype: A much larger clone differs from this one at a single base, so this may be a read error. The chain has TRBV27 and TRBJ1-6; tentatively, D is TRBD1 (5 bases). Germline V gene lookup returns CDR1 MNHEY and CDR2 SMNVEV (reference sequence). The length of the CDR3 is 14 residues. V dropped 6 bases and J dropped 9 bases, with 15 bases sitting between them. CDR3 residues: CASRQRDGGSPLHF. For the CDR3, the DNA is TGTGCCAGCAGGCAAAGGGACGGTGGTTCACCCCTCCACTTT.

Ten or more counts support this clonotype. CDR3 in DNA: TGTGCCATCAGCGGACAGGGCTTTGATCAGCCCCAGCATTTT. It translates to CAISGQGFDQPQHF. The genes are TRBV10-3 and TRBJ1-5, with 8 bases fitting TRBD1. Germline CDR1 is ENHRY and CDR2 is SYGVKD. The junction had 6 bases not matched to a gene; V was cut back by 6 bases and J by 5 bases. There are 14 residues in the CDR3.

The chain carries TRBV7-8 and TRBJ2-2; D unclear. Germline assignment: CDR1 SGHVS and CDR2 FQNEAQ. The V end was cut by 1 base, the J end by 3 bases, with 15 bases between. This CDR3 has 17 residues. The CDR3: CASSLVLLGSDTGELFF. CDR3 nucleotide sequence: TGTGCCAGCAGCTTAGTTCTTCTTGGCAGCGACACCGGGGAGCTGTTTTTT.